This TCR beta chain was obtained from a study of intratumoral heterogeneity in liver cancer. For the study at large: Patients were mostly male, median age approximately 57 years.

Patients had early-stage hepatocellular carcinoma, untreated before resection. Study-level results: Tumor-infiltrating lymphocytes were acknowledged as under-represented in the sampling.

With 5 bases clipped from V and 2 bases from J, the junction kept 8 bases outside the gene matches. Per the germline V gene, CDR1 is MDHEN and CDR2 is SYDVKM. The CDR3 runs 16 residues. In regard to this clone: Its cognate antigen is unknown.

Produced via immunoSEQ multiplex PCR; TCRdb's table is partial and in-frame only. The table shows tens of thousands of clones, with 73% occurring only once. Source: tumor-adjacent normal tissue, taken before any cancer treatment. The chain carries TRBV28 and TRBJ2-7; the match to TRBD2 covers 11 bases. This sequence originates from a woman in her 70s with hepatocellular carcinoma. CDR3 sequence reads: CASSLALAGVTYEQYF. DNA of the CDR3: TGTGCCAGCAGTCTTGCACTAGCGGGGGTGACCTACGAGCAGTACTTC.